This TCR beta chain was identified in a study of shared clonotypes between healthy human individuals. Germline loops: CDR1 DFQATT, CDR2 SNEGSKA (reference sequence). This CDR3 has 11 residues. Trimming removed 0 bases from V and 6 bases from J, with 6 bases in between. Unsorted PBMC DNA underwent sequencing on ten immunoSEQ deep assay plates. Generated by immunoSEQ multiplex PCR, the TCRdb table keeps only in-frame clones and is missing some. Of 520,000 or so clones listed, 79% are singletons. This chain links TRBV20-1 with TRBJ2-7; D not resolved. The origin of this receptor is a woman in her thirties or forties in good health. Some clones in this sample may be carry-over from other donors' samples. Sequencing used PBMCs. The CDR3 bases are TGCAGTGCTAGAGATCTAAGCGAGCAGTACTTC. Protein product: CSARDLSEQYF.